One sample yielded the 10 T cell receptor beta chains listed below, sequenced in a study of response to subunit inactivated influenza vaccine. TCRdb re-derived calls from the RT-PCR reads in MiXCR, one entry per CDR3 protein. The sample comprises 600,000 to 700,000 distinct CDR3 sequences, around 15% of which are singletons, and less than 9% rests with the top ten. The sample here was PBMCs from blood, taken 14 to 15 days before vaccination. All receptors come from a man aged 45-65 years who received an inactivated influenza vaccine.

This chain connects TRBV12-3 or TRBV12-4 to TRBJ1-5; D perhaps matches TRBD1 (6 bases). This CDR3 is 13 amino acids long. V lost 6 bases and J lost 5, with 11 bases in between. The CDR3 is CASSSNRDQPQHF. The CDR3 DNA reads TGTGCCAGCAGCTCCAACAGGGATCAGCCCCAGCATTTT.

This clonotype was counted between two and nine times. This chain links TRBV6-5 with TRBJ2-3; D perhaps matches TRBD2 (6 bases). The CDR3 is 15 amino acids. CDR1 and CDR2 from the germline V gene are MNHEY and SVGAGI. The germline V and J ends were trimmed by 4 bases and 2 bases, with 13 bases remaining between them. CDR3 sequence: CASSFGGRYTDTQYF. CDR3 in DNA: TGTGCCAGCAGTTTCGGGGGTAGATACACAGATACGCAGTATTTT.

V usage is TRBV4-3 and J usage is TRBJ2-1; TRBD1 matches at 7 bases. The CDR3 extends over 16 amino acids. Germline V CDR1 and CDR2: LGHNA, YSLEER. Unmatched junction bases numbered 7, after V lost 1 base and J lost 4 bases. CDR3 amino acids: CASSQGVRDRYNEQFF. CDR3 nucleotides: TGCGCCAGCAGCCAAGGAGTCCGGGACAGATACAATGAGCAGTTCTTC.

This clonotype was seen a few times. The V and J genes are TRBV12-3 or TRBV12-4 and TRBJ2-7; 8 nucleotides agree with TRBD1. The CDR3 has 14 amino acids. The ends lost 3 bases at V and 5 bases at J; junction bases unmatched: 6. The CDR3: CASSFGQGSHEQYF. The DNA of the CDR3 is TGTGCCAGCAGTTTTGGACAGGGATCTCACGAGCAGTACTTC.

The chain links TRBV27 to TRBJ2-3; D remains ambiguous. Trimming cost V 4 bases and J 8 bases, with 16 bases left between them. From germline, CDR1 is MNHEY and CDR2 SMNVEV (reference sequence). The CDR3 is 14 residues long. The chain's CDR3 is CASSSQTYPGTQYF. The CDR3 region has the DNA TGTGCCAGCAGTTCCCAAACCTACCCCGGTACGCAGTATTTT.

In this sample, this clonotype turned up a few times. The J gene is TRBJ2-2, the V gene TRBV2; TRBD2 matches at 9 bases. Per germline, CDR1 SNHLY and CDR2 FYNNEI. The CDR3 runs to 15 residues. V lost 8 bases and J lost 6; bases outside the gene matches: 10. The CDR3 sequence: CASGNAGGLSGELFF. DNA of the CDR3: TGTGCCAGCGGCAACGCGGGGGGGCTATCCGGGGAGCTGTTTTTT.

This clonotype was seen repeatedly, ten times or more. The gene calls are TRBV11-2 and TRBJ2-5; no clear D. V lost 1 base and J 4 bases, leaving 10 bases between the germline ends. The CDR3 is made up of 14 amino acids. Germline V gene data show CDR1 as SGHAT and CDR2 as FQNNGV. This CDR3 is CASSLGMGSETQYF. The CDR3 nucleotides read TGTGCCAGCAGCTTAGGGATGGGATCAGAGACCCAGTACTTC.

The chain carries TRBV10-3 and TRBJ2-7, with D uncertain. The CDR3 spans 14 residues. With 6 bases removed from V and 1 base from J, the gap between germline ends came to 13 bases. Germline values: CDR1 ENHRY, CDR2 SYGVKD. The CDR3 bases are TGTGCCATCAGAAACTCGACGGGTTCCTACGAGCAGTACTTC. This codes for CAIRNSTGSYEQYF.

This clonotype was counted a few times. The chain joins TRBV2 to TRBJ2-1; maybe TRBD2 (6 bases). Germline V gene lookup returns CDR1 SNHLY and CDR2 FYNNEI. Trimming shortened V by 11 bases and J by 9 bases, and 17 bases separated the two germline ends. The CDR3 runs 12 residues. CDR3 DNA: TGTGCCCTCTTGGAGGGAACGGGTGAGCAGTTCTTC. This encodes CALLEGTGEQFF.

The V gene is TRBV5-6, the J gene TRBJ2-6; TRBD1 might be the D (5 bases). Trimming stripped 0 bases from V and 0 bases from J, with 10 bases between. The germline V gene encodes CDR1 SGHDT and CDR2 YYEEEE. CDR3 length: 17 amino acids. CDR3 loop: CASSLGQFPSGANVLTF. Here the CDR3 DNA reads TGTGCCAGCAGCTTGGGACAGTTCCCCTCTGGGGCCAACGTCCTGACTTTC.